This TCR beta chain originates from a study of T-cell reconstitution after alpha-beta-depleted transplantation in children. Study findings and constraints: Hyperexpanded clones declined; after one year, newly produced T cells mostly supplied diversity.

This CDR3 contains 14 residues. CDR1 and CDR2 from the germline V gene are SGHTA and FQGNSA. J was trimmed by 6 bases and V by 0 bases; bases with no gene match: 3. Unique molecular identifiers were incorporated during preparation of the TCRbeta library. TCRdb reanalysed the PCR reads using MiXCR and keeps one entry per CDR3 protein. This repertoire shows 440,000 or so distinct CDR3 sequences, 43% found once; its top ten account for roughly a quarter. About this clonotype itself: Its antigen is not identified.

The V gene is TRBV7-2, the J gene TRBJ2-3; TRBD2 matches at 7 bases. Material: PBMCs, obtained before TCRalphabeta/CD19-depleted stem cell transplant. This TCR came from a girl between 2 and 10 years old with aplastic anemia, due to receive a stem cell transplant. The CDR3 loop reads CASSLAAGWDTQYF. The DNA for the CDR3 is TGTGCCAGCAGCTTAGCAGCGGGATGGGATACGCAGTATTTT.